Sequencing of this T cell receptor beta chain was carried out in a study of blood T cell repertoires in COVID-19. The wider study: Acute and convalescent COVID-19 samples came from the United States, Italy and Spain.

This CDR3 has 13 amino acids. CDR1 is MRHNA and CDR2 is SNTAGT in the germline V gene. Trimming cost V 5 bases and J 8 bases; bases outside gene matches: 6. Some clones are missing from TCRdb's copy, which holds only in-frame ones; the method was immunoSEQ multiplex PCR. The sample contains 250,000 to 350,000 clones, approximately 83% of which appear only once. This clone was observed a handful of times. V gene TRBV6-4 combines with J gene TRBJ1-5; 7 bases align to TRBD1. This TCR derives from a young woman who had recovered from COVID-19. The sequencing input was peripheral blood. CDR3 coding DNA: TGTGCCAGCAGTCAGGACAGGAGAGAGCCCCAGCATTTT. It yields the protein CASSQDRREPQHF.